A selection of T cell receptor beta chains follows, all from one sample in a study of beta chain features in type 1 diabetes. Produced via immunoSEQ multiplex PCR; TCRdb's table is partial and in-frame only. The table lists 120,000 or so clones, 17% of them singletons. Sequencing was performed on central memory CD4+ T cells from blood. The receptors stem from a man between 18 and 29 years old with type 1 diabetes. Each CDR3 is given with its conserved first and last residue. The order of the fields is clone size, D gene, J gene, V gene, CDR3 DNA, CDR3 protein. D genes are given only for firm matches. Not all rows give a size; the values are once, few, many and, for expanded clones, a class.

clone size: -; D gene: TRBD2; J gene: TRBJ2-5; V gene: TRBV2; CDR3 DNA: TGTGCCAGCAGTGGACGGACTAGCGCGGAGACCCAGTACTTC; CDR3 protein: CASSGRTSAETQYF
clone size: few; D gene: -; J gene: TRBJ2-5; V gene: TRBV28; CDR3 DNA: TGTGCCAGCAGTTTAGGTCTAGAAGAGACCCAGTACTTC; CDR3 protein: CASSLGLEETQYF
clone size: -; D gene: TRBD1; J gene: TRBJ1-2; V gene: TRBV6-6; CDR3 DNA: TGTGCCAGCACTTCGATGGGACAGGGGGTAGTTGGCTACACCTTC; CDR3 protein: CASTSMGQGVVGYTF
clone size: few; D gene: -; J gene: TRBJ2-3; V gene: TRBV9; CDR3 DNA: TGTGCCAGCAGCGGAGACCCCGGCGGGAGCACAGATACGCAGTATTTT; CDR3 protein: CASSGDPGGSTDTQYF
clone size: -; D gene: -; J gene: TRBJ1-1; V gene: TRBV7-9; CDR3 DNA: TGTGCCAGCAGCTTGGATGGGAGGAGGACTGAAGCTTTCTTT; CDR3 protein: CASSLDGRRTEAFF
clone size: many; D gene: -; J gene: TRBJ2-7; V gene: TRBV28; CDR3 DNA: TGTGCCAGCAGTTCCCCGCGGGCGGGATCCTACGAGCAGTACTTC; CDR3 protein: CASSSPRAGSYEQYF
clone size: -; D gene: -; J gene: TRBJ1-4; V gene: TRBV5-4; CDR3 DNA: TGTGCCAGCACCTTCGCGGGTTCTAATGAAAAACTGTTTTTT; CDR3 protein: CASTFAGSNEKLFF
clone size: -; D gene: -; J gene: TRBJ2-1; V gene: TRBV29-1; CDR3 DNA: TGCAGCGTTGGGTTAGGCAATGAGCAGTTCTTC; CDR3 protein: CSVGLGNEQFF
clone size: few; D gene: -; J gene: TRBJ2-5; V gene: TRBV2; CDR3 DNA: TGTGCCAGCAGTGATACGGACGGGGAGACCCAGTACTTC; CDR3 protein: CASSDTDGETQYF
clone size: -; D gene: -; J gene: TRBJ2-1; V gene: TRBV9; CDR3 DNA: TGTGCCAGCACCCCCCGGTCCTACAATGAGCAGTTCTTC; CDR3 protein: CASTPRSYNEQFF